The T cell receptor beta chain under discussion was sequenced for a study of beta chain features in type 1 diabetes. For this clone: Its cognate antigen is unknown.

Study results and limitations: The study found moderately but significantly shorter TCRB CDR3s in all four CD4+ subsets of Type 1 diabetes patients.

Reverse transcription of all isolated RNA meant that expressed TCRB transcripts were sequenced. Generated by immunoSEQ multiplex PCR, the TCRdb table keeps only in-frame clones and is missing some. The repertoire holds about 70,000 clones, with approximately 50% as singletons. This receptor was taken from a man between 25 and 39 years old with type 1 diabetes. The sample was central memory CD4+ T cells from blood.

CDR3: CASSRTGIHEQYF. The DNA of the CDR3 is TGTGCCAGCAGCCGAACAGGGATCCACGAGCAGTACTTC. V is TRBV11-2 and J is TRBJ2-7; D perhaps matches TRBD1 (6 bases). Trimming removed 5 bases at V and 5 bases at J, with 13 bases between. The CDR3 runs to 13 residues. Germline CDR1 is SGHAT and CDR2 is FQNNGV.